This T cell receptor (beta chain) appears in the sequencing data of a study of blood T cell repertoires in COVID-19. At the level of the study: Acute and convalescent COVID-19 samples came from the United States, Italy and Spain. T cells, B-cell-depleted T cells, or PBMCs provided the cDNA or gDNA that served as material.

Participants came from roughly 23 US areas, aged roughly 18 to 89 years. Cohorts were determined from participant-reported clinical history. Sequencing used immunoSEQ multiplex PCR; TCRdb keeps in-frame clones, though not all of them. The sample includes roughly 360,000 clones, more than 75% of them seen just once. The CDR3 runs to 12 residues. V was shortened by 7 bases and J by 7 bases, with 8 bases between the two germline ends. The germline gives CDR1 MNHEY, CDR2 SVGAGI. This receptor was identified in a woman in her 30s with acute COVID-19. The sample taken for sequencing was PBMCs or T cells enriched from blood (not recorded which). The genes are TRBV6-5 and TRBJ1-6; D is unclear. CDR3 amino acids: CASNNENSPLHF. The CDR3 region has the DNA TGTGCCAGCAATAACGAGAATTCACCCCTCCACTTT.